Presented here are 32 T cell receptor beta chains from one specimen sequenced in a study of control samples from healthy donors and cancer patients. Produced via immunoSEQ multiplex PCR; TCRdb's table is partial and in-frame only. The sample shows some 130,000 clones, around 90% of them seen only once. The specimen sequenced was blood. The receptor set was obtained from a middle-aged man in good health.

DNA for the CDR3: TGTGCCAGCAGTTTAACAGGCATCGAGCTAAATGAGCAGTTCTTC. This translates into CASSLTGIELNEQFF. The chain couples TRBV28 to TRBJ2-1; perhaps TRBD1 as D (5 bases). The CDR3 runs to 15 residues. V lost 2 bases, J lost 7 bases, and 15 bases lay in between. CDR1 MDHEN and CDR2 SYDVKM come from the germline V gene.

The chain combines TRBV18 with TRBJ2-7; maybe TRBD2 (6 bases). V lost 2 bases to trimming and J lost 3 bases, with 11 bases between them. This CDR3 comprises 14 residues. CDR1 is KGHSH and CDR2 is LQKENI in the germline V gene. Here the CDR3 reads CASSPRREDYEQYF. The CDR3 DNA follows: TGTGCCAGCTCACCAAGGAGGGAAGACTACGAGCAGTACTTC.

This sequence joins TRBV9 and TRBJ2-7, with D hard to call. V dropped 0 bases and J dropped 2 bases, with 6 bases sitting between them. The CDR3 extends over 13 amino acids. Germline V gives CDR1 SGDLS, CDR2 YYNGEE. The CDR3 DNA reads TGTGCCAGCAGCGTAGGGGAAGCCTACGAGCAGTACTTC. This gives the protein CASSVGEAYEQYF.

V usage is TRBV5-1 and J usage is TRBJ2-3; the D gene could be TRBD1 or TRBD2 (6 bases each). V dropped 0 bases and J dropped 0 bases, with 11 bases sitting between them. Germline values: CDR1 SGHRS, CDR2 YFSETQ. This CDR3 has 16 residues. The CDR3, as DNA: TGCGCCAGCAGCTTGGTGTCGGGGGCAAGCACAGATACGCAGTATTTT. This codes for CASSLVSGASTDTQYF.

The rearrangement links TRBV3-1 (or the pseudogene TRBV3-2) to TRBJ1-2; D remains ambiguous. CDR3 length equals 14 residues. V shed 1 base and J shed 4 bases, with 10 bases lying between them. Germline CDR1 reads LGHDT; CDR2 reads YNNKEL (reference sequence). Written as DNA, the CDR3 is TGTGCCAGCAGCCAAGTAGAGGCCCTCTATGGCTACACCTTC. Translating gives CASSQVEALYGYTF.

CDR3 sequence (DNA): TGTGCCAGCTCACCGGGACTATCCTACAATGAGCAGTTCTTC. This codes for CASSPGLSYNEQFF. The chain carries TRBV18 and TRBJ2-1; 7 nucleotides agree with TRBD2. There are 14 residues in the CDR3. With 3 bases clipped from V and 1 base from J, the junction kept 0 bases outside the gene matches. Germline CDR1 is KGHSH and CDR2 is LQKENI.

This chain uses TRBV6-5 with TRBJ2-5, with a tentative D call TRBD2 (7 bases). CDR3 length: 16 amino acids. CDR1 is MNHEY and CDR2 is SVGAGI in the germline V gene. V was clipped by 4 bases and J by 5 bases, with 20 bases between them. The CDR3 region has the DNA TGTGCCAGCAGTTCCCTCTTTGAGGGGGGGCAGGAGACCCAGTACTTC. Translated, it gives CASSSLFEGGQETQYF.

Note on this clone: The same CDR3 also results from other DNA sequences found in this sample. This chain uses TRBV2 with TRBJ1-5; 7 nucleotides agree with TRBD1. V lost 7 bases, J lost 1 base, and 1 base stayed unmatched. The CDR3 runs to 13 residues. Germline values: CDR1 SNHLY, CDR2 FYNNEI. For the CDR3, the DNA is TGTGCCAGCAAGGGACAGAGCAATCAGCCCCAGCATTTT. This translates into CASKGQSNQPQHF.

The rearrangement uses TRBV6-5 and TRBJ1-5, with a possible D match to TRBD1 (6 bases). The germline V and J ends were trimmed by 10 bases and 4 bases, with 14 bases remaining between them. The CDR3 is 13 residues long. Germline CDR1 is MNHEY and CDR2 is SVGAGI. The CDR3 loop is CATLGGPNQPQHF. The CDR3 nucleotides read TGTGCCACCTTAGGGGGGCCGAATCAGCCCCAGCATTTT.

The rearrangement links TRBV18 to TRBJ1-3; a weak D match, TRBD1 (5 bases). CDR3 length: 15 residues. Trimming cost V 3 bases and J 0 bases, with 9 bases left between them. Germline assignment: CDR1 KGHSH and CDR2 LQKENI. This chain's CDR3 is CASSPRRDSGNTIYF. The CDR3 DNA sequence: TGTGCCAGCTCACCTCGCAGGGACTCTGGAAACACCATATATTTT.

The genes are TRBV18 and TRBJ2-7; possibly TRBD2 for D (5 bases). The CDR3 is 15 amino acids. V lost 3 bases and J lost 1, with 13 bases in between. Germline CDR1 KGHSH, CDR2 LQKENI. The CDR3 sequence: CASSPLSGPSYEQYF. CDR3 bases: TGTGCCAGCTCACCTTTAAGCGGACCGTCCTACGAGCAGTACTTC.

CDR3 region: CASSLSVRNTGELFF. The CDR3 coding sequence is TGTGCCAGCAGCTTGTCTGTAAGGAACACCGGGGAGCTGTTTTTT. V and J are TRBV5-8 and TRBJ2-2; the D is unclear. The germline gives CDR1 SGHTS, CDR2 YDEGEE. The CDR3 contains 15 residues. Trimming stripped 1 base from V and 1 base from J, with 8 bases between.

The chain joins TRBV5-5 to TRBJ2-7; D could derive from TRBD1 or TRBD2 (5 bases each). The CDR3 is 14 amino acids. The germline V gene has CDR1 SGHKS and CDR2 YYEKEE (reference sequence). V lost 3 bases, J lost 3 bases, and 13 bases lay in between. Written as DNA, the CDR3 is TGTGCCAGCAGCTCCGGGACGTCTTTCTACGAGCAGTACTTC. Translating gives CASSSGTSFYEQYF.

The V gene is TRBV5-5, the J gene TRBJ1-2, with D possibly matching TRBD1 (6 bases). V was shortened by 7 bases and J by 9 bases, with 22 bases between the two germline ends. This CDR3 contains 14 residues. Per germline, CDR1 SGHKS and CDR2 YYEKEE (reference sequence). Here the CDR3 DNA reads TGTGCCAGCTGCCTCCTGGCAGGGGCAAGGAGCTACACCTTC. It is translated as CASCLLAGARSYTF. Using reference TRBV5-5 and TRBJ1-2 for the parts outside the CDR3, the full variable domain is DAGVTQSPTHLIKTRGQQVTLRCSPISGHKSVSWYQQVLGQGPQFIFQYYEKEERGRGNFPDRFSARQFPNYSSELNVNALLLGDSALYLCASCLLAGARSYTFGSGTRLTVV.

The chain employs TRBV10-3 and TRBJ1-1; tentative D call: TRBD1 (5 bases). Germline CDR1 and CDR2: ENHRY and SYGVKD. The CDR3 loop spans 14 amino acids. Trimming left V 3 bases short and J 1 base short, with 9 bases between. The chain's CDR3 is CAISEWQGNTEAFF. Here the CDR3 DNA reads TGTGCCATCAGTGAATGGCAGGGGAACACTGAAGCTTTCTTT.

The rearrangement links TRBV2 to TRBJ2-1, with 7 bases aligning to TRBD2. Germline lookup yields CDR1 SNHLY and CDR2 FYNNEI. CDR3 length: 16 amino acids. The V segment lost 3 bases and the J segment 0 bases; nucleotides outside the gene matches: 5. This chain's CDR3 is CASSDLGGSSYNEQFF. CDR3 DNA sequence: TGTGCCAGCAGTGACCTAGGCGGGAGCTCCTACAATGAGCAGTTCTTC.

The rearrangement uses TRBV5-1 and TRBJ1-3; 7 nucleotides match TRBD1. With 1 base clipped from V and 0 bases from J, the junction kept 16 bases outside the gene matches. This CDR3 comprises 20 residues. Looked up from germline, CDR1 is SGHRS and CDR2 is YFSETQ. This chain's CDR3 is CASSLRFTGSSGGSGNTIYF. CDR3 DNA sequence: TGCGCCAGCAGCTTGAGGTTTACGGGAAGTTCAGGGGGCTCTGGAAACACCATATATTTT.

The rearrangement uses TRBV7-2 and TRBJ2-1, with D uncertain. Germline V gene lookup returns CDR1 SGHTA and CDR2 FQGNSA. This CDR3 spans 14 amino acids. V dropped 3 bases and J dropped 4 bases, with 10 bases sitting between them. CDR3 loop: CASSLVNSYNEQFF. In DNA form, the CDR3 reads TGTGCCAGCAGCTTGGTCAACTCGTACAATGAGCAGTTCTTC.

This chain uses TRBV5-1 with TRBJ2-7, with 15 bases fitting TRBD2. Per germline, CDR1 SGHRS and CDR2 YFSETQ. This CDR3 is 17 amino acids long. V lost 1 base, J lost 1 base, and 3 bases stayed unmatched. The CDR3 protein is CASSLKGLAGGSYEQYF. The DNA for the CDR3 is TGCGCCAGCAGCTTGAAGGGACTAGCGGGGGGTTCCTACGAGCAGTACTTC.

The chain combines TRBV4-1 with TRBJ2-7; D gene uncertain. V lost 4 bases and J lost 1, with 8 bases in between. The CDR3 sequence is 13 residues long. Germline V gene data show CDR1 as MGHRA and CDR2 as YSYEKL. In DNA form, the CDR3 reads TGCGCCAGCAGCCTTCAGGATTCCTACGAGCAGTACTTC. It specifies CASSLQDSYEQYF.

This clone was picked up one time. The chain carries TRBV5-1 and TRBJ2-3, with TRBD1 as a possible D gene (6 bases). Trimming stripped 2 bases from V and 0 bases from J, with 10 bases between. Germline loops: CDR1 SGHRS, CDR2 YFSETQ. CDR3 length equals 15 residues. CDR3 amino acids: CASSLGQSSTDTQYF. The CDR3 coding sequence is TGCGCCAGCAGCTTAGGACAGTCTAGCACAGATACGCAGTATTTT.

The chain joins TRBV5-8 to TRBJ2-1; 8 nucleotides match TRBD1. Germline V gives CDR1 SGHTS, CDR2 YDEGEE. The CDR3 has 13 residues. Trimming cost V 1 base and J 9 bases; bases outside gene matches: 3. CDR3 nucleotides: TGTGCCAGCAGCTTGCAGGGGGCGATTGAGCAGTTCTTC. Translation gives CASSLQGAIEQFF. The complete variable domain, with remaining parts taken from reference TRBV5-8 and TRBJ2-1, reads EAGVTQSPTHLIKTRGQQATLRCSPISGHTSVYWYQQALGLGLQFLLWYDEGEERNRGNFPPRFSGRQFPNYSSELNVNALELEDSALYLCASSLQGAIEQFFGPGTRLTVL.

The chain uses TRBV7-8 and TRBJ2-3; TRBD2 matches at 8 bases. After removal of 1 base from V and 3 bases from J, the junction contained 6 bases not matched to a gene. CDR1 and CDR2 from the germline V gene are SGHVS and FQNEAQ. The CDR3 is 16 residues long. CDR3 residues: CASSLGGLAGTDTQYF. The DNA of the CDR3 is TGTGCCAGCAGCTTAGGAGGGCTAGCGGGTACAGATACGCAGTATTTT.

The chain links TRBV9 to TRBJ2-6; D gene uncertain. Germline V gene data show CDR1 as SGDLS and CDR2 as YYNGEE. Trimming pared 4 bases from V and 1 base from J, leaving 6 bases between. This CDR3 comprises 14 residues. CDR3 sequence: CASSPKSGANVLTF. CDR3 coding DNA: TGTGCCAGCAGCCCCAAGTCTGGGGCCAACGTCCTGACTTTC.

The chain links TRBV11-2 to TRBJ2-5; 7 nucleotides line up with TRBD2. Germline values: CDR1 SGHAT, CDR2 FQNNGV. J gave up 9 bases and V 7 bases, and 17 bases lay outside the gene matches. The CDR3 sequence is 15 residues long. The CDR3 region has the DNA TGTGCCAGCACCCGAGGGAGGGAGGCACAATGGGCCCAGTACTTC. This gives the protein CASTRGREAQWAQYF.

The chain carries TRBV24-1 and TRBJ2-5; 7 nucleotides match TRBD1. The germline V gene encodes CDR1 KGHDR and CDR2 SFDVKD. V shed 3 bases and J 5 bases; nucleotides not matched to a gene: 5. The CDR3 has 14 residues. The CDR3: CATSDTGVRETQYF. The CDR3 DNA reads TGTGCCACCAGTGATACAGGGGTTCGGGAGACCCAGTACTTC.

CDR3 residues: CASRGGSHPGNEQFF. The CDR3 bases are TGTGCCAGCAGAGGGGGCAGCCACCCTGGCAATGAGCAGTTCTTC. This sequence joins TRBV7-9 and TRBJ2-1, with TRBD1 matching over 7 bases. Per germline, CDR1 SEHNR and CDR2 FQNEAQ (reference sequence). Trimming removed 6 bases from V and 6 bases from J; junction bases left unmatched: 11. CDR3 length: 15 amino acids.

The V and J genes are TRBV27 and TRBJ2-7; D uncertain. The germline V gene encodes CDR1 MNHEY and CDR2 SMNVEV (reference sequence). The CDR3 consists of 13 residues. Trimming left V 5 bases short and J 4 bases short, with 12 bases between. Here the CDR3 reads CASSLTAPYEQYF. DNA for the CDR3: TGTGCCAGCAGTCTCACGGCCCCGTACGAGCAGTACTTC.

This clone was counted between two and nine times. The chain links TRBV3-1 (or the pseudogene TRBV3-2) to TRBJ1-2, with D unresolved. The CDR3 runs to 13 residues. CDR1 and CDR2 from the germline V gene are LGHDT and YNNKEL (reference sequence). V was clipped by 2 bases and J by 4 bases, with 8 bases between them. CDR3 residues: CASSQQDFYGYTF. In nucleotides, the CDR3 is TGTGCCAGCAGCCAACAGGACTTCTATGGCTACACCTTC.

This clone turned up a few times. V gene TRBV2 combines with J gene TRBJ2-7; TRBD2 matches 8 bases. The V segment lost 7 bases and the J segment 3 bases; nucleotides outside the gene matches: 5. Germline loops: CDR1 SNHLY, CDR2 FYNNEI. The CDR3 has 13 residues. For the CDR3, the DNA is TGTGCCAGCACTTACGGGGGGGGCTACGAGCAGTACTTC. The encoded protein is CASTYGGGYEQYF.

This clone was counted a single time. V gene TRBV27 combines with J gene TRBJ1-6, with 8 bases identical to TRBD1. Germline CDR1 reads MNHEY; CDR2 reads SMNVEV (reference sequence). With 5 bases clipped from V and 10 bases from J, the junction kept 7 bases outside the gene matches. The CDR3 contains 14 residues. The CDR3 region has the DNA TGTGCCAGCAGTCCGGACAGGGTCAGGTCACCCCTCCACTTT. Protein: CASSPDRVRSPLHF.

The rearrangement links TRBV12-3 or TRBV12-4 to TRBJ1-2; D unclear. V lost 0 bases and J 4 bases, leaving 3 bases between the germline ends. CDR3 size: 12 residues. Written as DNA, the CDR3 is TGTGCCAGCAGTTTAGCCCGCTATGGCTACACCTTC. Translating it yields CASSLARYGYTF.